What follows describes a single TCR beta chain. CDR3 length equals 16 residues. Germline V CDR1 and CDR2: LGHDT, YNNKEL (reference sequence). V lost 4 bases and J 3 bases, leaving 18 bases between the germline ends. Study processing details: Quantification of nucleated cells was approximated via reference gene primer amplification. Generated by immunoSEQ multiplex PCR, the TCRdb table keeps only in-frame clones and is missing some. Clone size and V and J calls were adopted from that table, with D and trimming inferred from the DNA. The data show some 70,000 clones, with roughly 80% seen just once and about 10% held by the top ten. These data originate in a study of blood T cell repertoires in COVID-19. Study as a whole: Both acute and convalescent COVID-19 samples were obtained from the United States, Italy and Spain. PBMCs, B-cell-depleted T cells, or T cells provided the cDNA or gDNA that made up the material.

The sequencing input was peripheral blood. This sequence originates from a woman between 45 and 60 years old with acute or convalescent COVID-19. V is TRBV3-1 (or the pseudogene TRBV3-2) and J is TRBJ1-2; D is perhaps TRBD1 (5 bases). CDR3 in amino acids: CASSLEGRHSYYGYTF. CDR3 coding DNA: TGTGCCAGCAGCCTAGAGGGGCGGCACTCCTACTATGGCTACACCTTC.